This record looks at one T cell receptor beta chain sequence and its context. The target antigen is unknown. The data derive from a study of cytomegalovirus exposure and HLA in healthy donors. Study results and limitations: A later analysis linked a missense variant in DCLRE1C to the trimming of TCR beta V and J genes. In vitro work confirmed that three CMV-associated chains recognize CMV antigens. Earlier analysis found most TCR beta V segments productive about 87% or about 30% of the time.

CDR3 size: 18 residues. V lost 1 base, J lost 5 bases, and 15 bases stayed unmatched. Germline lookup yields CDR1 SGHVS and CDR2 FNYEAQ. 60 Vbeta and 13 Jbeta primers were used in PCR. The table came from immunoSEQ multiplex PCR; TCRdb's copy has only in-frame clones and leaves some out. This sample's table reports some 28,000 clones. The V gene is TRBV7-6, the J gene TRBJ2-7; 9 bases are a match to TRBD1. Input material: PBMCs. This TCR derives from a man younger than 40 in good health and CMV-seronegative. The CDR3 loop is CASSLEIPGTGNRHEQYF. The CDR3, as DNA: TGTGCCAGCAGCTTAGAAATACCCGGGACAGGGAATCGCCACGAGCAGTACTTC.